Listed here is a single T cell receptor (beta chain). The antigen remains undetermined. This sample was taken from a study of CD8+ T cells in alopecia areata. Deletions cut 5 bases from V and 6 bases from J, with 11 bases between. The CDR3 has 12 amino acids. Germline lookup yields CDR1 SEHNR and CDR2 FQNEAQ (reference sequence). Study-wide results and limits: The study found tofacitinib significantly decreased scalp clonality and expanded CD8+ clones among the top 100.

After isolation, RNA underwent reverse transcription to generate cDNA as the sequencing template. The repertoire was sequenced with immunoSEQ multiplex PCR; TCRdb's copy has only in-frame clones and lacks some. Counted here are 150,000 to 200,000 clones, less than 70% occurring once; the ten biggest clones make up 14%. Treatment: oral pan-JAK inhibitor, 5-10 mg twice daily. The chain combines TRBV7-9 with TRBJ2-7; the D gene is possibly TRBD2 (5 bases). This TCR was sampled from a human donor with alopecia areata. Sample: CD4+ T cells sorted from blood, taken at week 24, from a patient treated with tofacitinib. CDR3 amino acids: CASSASGGEQYF. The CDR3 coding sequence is TGTGCCAGCAGCGCCTCCGGAGGCGAGCAGTACTTC.